This T cell receptor (beta chain) was sequenced in a study of blood T cell repertoires in COVID-19 (dated by TCRdb to between 2020 and 2021). Some background on the complete study: Samples covering the acute and convalescent phases of COVID-19 were provided by collaborators in the United States, Italy and Spain. A freely available public database, intended as a resource for researchers studying the immune response to SARS-CoV-2, is where the repertoires were released. A de-identified subject ID, COVID-19 status, age in years and sex were almost always included in the sample metadata. Subjects who had been exposed to COVID-19, were actively infected with it, or had recovered from it provided the deeply sampled blood TCRbeta repertoires that made up the dataset. The material from the prospective study consisted of cDNA or gDNA derived from T cells, B-cell-depleted T cells, or PBMCs. The samples were drawn from the first 160 participants of the ongoing ImmuneRACE study and from some 1,300 subjects provided by 6 global collaborators. Where available, HLA class I and class II types were taken from metadata supplied by the sample provider and were not determined by assay-based typing. Overall study outcomes, separate from this receptor: Clinical and demographic metadata were provided uncurated, with the amount varying by source and participant.

There are 13 amino acids in the CDR3, from cysteine to phenylalanine inclusive. Only the CDR3 DNA is retained, 39 bases long and in frame from the first base. The junction shows trimming of 4 bases on V and 5 bases on J, plus 11 bases between the germline ends. Looking up the germline V gene yields CDR1 SGHVS and CDR2 FQNEAQ. TCRbeta CDR3 regions were amplified from genomic DNA using the immunoSEQ Assay, a bias-controlled multiplex PCR. The original pipeline was this. The number of nucleated cells in each sample was estimated from the amplification of reference gene primers within the assay. To quantify the absolute abundance of each unique TCRbeta CDR3 rearrangement, sequence reads were collapsed and filtered. For each sample, productive Simpson clonality was calculated as the square root of Simpson's diversity index across productive rearrangements. Not all clones reach the TCRdb copy of this immuneACCESS table, which keeps in-frame sequences only. Checked studies attribute under half of the gap to unresolved V genes and leave the rest unexplained. V, J and clone size reflect that table, while D and trimming were determined from the DNA. The sample includes about 85,000 clones, with 90% observed a single time. The ten largest clones add up to roughly 4% of the sample.

Whole blood was collected in K2EDTA tubes by collaborating institutions according to the institutions' own protocols. Collaborator samples were shipped for TCRbeta analysis as frozen whole blood, isolated PBMCs, or DNA extracted from either sample type. As to this clone: Its antigen is currently not known. Per-nucleotide qualities are absent, and no much larger clonotype sits a single base away.

The sequence came from a woman aged 80 or over with active or convalescent COVID-19. Here the chain combines TRBV7-8 and TRBJ2-5; the D gene is possibly TRBD2, with 6 bases matching. The sample taken for sequencing was peripheral blood. This receptor has the CDR3 CASSWALAETQYF. Read as DNA, the sequence is TGTGCCAGCAGCTGGGCCCTAGCGGAGACCCAGTACTTC.